This is a list of T cell receptor beta chains from one sample in a study of control samples from healthy donors and cancer patients. Assay: immunoSEQ multiplex PCR; the TCRdb copy retains only in-frame clones and omits some. This table has under 200,000 clones, around 91% appearing once. Sequenced sample: blood. The source of these receptors is a woman younger than 45 in good health. Both conserved end residues are part of each CDR3. Each record gives: V gene, clone size, J gene, CDR3 protein. The size entry is marked missing in some rows and otherwise reads once, few, many or a size class.

v_gene: TRBV7-9
abundance: .
j_gene: TRBJ2-5
CDR3aa: CASSLGGVETQYF

v_gene: TRBV7-9
abundance: few
j_gene: TRBJ2-7
CDR3aa: CASSLAGGYEQYF

v_gene: TRBV7-6
abundance: .
j_gene: TRBJ1-1
CDR3aa: CASSLLRDTEAFF

v_gene: TRBV7-3
abundance: .
j_gene: TRBJ1-2
CDR3aa: CASSTDGYGYTF

v_gene: TRBV9
abundance: .
j_gene: TRBJ2-1
CDR3aa: CASSSRDRDYNEQFF

v_gene: TRBV28
abundance: .
j_gene: TRBJ2-7
CDR3aa: CASSLEYSYEQYF

v_gene: TRBV19
abundance: .
j_gene: TRBJ1-4
CDR3aa: CASSRQGRGEKLFF

v_gene: TRBV9
abundance: .
j_gene: TRBJ1-3
CDR3aa: CASSVGKSSGNTIYF

v_gene: TRBV28
abundance: .
j_gene: TRBJ1-5
CDR3aa: CASSLNIQGNQPQHF

v_gene: TRBV6-4
abundance: .
j_gene: TRBJ1-3
CDR3aa: CASSDSGQASGNTIYF

v_gene: TRBV9
abundance: .
j_gene: TRBJ1-5
CDR3aa: CASSLGDSNQPQHF

v_gene: TRBV3-1/TRBV3-2
abundance: .
j_gene: TRBJ1-1
CDR3aa: CASSQGGADTEAFF

v_gene: TRBV7-9
abundance: few
j_gene: TRBJ1-2
CDR3aa: CASSMGQGWVYTF

v_gene: TRBV6-1
abundance: .
j_gene: TRBJ2-6
CDR3aa: CASSDVSGANVLTF

v_gene: TRBV11-1
abundance: .
j_gene: TRBJ2-1
CDR3aa: CASSFGTGHYNEQFF